This T cell receptor beta chain came from a study of T cell changes during pregnancy in multiple sclerosis. Method: immunoSEQ multiplex PCR; TCRdb's copy keeps in-frame clones and lacks some. The table lists about 120,000 clones, about 90% of them singletons. This CDR3 has 15 amino acids. Trimming pared 1 base from V and 7 bases from J, leaving 17 bases between. The germline V gene has CDR1 SNHLY and CDR2 FYNNEI. The chain employs TRBV2 and TRBJ2-7; D possibly corresponds to TRBD2 (6 bases). The receptor comes from a female donor with multiple sclerosis, enrolled in a pregnancy study. The input for sequencing was peripheral blood, taken in the third trimester of pregnancy. The CDR3 nucleotides read TGTGCCAGCAGTGAAGTGTCCGGGACTCCGGTGGAGCAGTACTTC. Its protein product is CASSEVSGTPVEQYF.